This T cell receptor beta chain was obtained from a study of early T cells in non-severe SARS-CoV-2 infection. About the study: Sequencing of bulk RNA from unsorted whole blood was done, without chain pairing.

The table lists this clonotype with many counts. Researchers tagged individual cDNA molecules with unique molecular identifiers. TCRdb passed the 5' RACE reads through MiXCR, listing each CDR3 protein once. The table lists approximately 85,000 distinct CDR3 sequences, around 12% of them singletons. The CDR3 is 16 residues long. Germline CDR1 is SGHNT and CDR2 is YYREEE (reference sequence). The V gene end was trimmed by 4 bases and the J gene end by 0 bases; junction bases not matched to a gene: 2. Sequenced input: whole blood. The J gene is TRBJ2-2, the V gene TRBV5-4; 11 nucleotides line up with TRBD1. The sequence derives from an adult who was a healthcare worker with PCR-confirmed SARS-CoV-2 infection or an uninfected control (not recorded which). The CDR3 nucleotides read TGTGCCAGCAGCCAGGGACAGGGGGCGAACACCGGGGAGCTGTTTTTT. As protein: CASSQGQGANTGELFF.